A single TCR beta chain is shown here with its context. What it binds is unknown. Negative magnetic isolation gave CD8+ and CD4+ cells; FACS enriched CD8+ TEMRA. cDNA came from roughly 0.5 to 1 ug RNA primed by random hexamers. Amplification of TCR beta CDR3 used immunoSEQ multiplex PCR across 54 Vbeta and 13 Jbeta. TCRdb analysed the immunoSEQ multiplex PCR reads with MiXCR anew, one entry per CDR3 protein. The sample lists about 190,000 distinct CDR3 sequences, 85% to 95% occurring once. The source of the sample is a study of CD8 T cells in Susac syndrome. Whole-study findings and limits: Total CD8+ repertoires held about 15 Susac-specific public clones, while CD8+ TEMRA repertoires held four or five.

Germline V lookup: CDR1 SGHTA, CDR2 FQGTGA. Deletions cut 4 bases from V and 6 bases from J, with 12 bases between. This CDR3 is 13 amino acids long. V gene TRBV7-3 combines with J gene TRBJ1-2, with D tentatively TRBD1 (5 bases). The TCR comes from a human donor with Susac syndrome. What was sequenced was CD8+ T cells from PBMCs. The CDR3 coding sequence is TGTGCCAGCAGCTACGGCCAGGGAAATGGCTACACCTTC. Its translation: CASSYGQGNGYTF. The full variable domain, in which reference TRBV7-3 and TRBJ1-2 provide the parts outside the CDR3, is GAGVSQTPSNKVTEKGKYVELRCDPISGHTALYWYRQSLGQGPEFLIYFQGTGAADDSGLPNDRFFAVRPEGSVSTLKIQRTERGDSAVYLCASSYGQGNGYTFGSGTRLTVV.